A single sample gave rise to the 2 T cell receptor beta chains below, sequenced in a study of neoadjuvant nivolumab and ipilimumab in lung cancer. The data were produced by immunoSEQ multiplex PCR, yet TCRdb's version contains in-frame clones alone and is incomplete. This sample yields around 30,000 clones, of which around 80% are seen a single time; approximately 5.9% belongs to the top ten. The sample was peripheral blood, taken before neoadjuvant nivolumab, alone or with ipilimumab. These receptors all stem from an adult with non-small cell lung cancer.

The chain carries TRBV19 and TRBJ1-1, with D unresolved. Germline V CDR1 and CDR2: LNHDA, SQIVND (reference sequence). Trimming removed 3 bases at V and 4 bases at J, with 12 bases between. The CDR3 is made up of 14 amino acids. The CDR3 loop is CASSIGPYATEAFF. CDR3 nucleotides: TGTGCCAGTAGTATTGGTCCCTACGCCACTGAAGCTTTCTTT.

The chain is built from TRBV6-6 and TRBJ1-5, with D possibly being TRBD1 (6 bases). Trimming took 4 bases from V and 4 from J, leaving 17 bases between them. The CDR3 totals 16 residues. CDR1 is MNHNY and CDR2 is SVGAGI in the germline V gene (reference sequence). The chain's CDR3 is CASSSTERGGNQPQHF. The CDR3 bases are TGTGCCAGCAGTTCGACAGAAAGGGGGGGAAATCAGCCCCAGCATTTT.